This T cell receptor (beta chain) was identified in a study of blood T cell repertoires in COVID-19. Study at large: COVID-19 samples from acute and convalescent phases originated in the United States, Italy and Spain. From T cells, B-cell-depleted T cells, or PBMCs came the material, which was cDNA or gDNA.

Trimming stripped 4 bases from V and 0 bases from J, with 10 bases between. The CDR3 runs 15 residues. Per the germline V gene, CDR1 is SGHRS and CDR2 is YFSETQ. Methods used by the authors: Amplified reference gene primers provided the basis for estimating nucleated cell counts. Profiled with immunoSEQ multiplex PCR; TCRdb holds only in-frame clones, not every one. The V and J calls and clone size are taken from that table; D and trimming were inferred from the DNA. This table holds about 140,000 clones, roughly 90% found once. What was sequenced was peripheral blood. The V gene is TRBV5-1, the J gene TRBJ1-4; D unclear. This sequence originates from a man between 65 and 80 years old with acute or convalescent COVID-19. The CDR3 here is CASSPGSATNEKLFF. DNA for the CDR3: TGCGCCAGCAGCCCCGGGTCGGCAACTAATGAAAAACTGTTTTTT.